A single T cell receptor beta chain is shown here with its context. Trimming removed 9 bases at V and 0 bases at J, with 12 bases between. The CDR3 runs 13 residues. Per the germline V gene, CDR1 is SNHLY and CDR2 is FYNNEI. These data come from a study of blood T cell repertoires in COVID-19. Whole-study context: Samples came from the United States, Italy and Spain, spanning acute and convalescent COVID-19. T cells, B-cell-depleted T cells, or PBMCs supplied cDNA or gDNA.

In the source study's methods: It was from reference gene primer amplification that nucleated cell counts were estimated. Clones were sequenced by immunoSEQ multiplex PCR, and TCRdb holds only the in-frame ones, with some missing. Clone size and the V and J calls come from that table; the DNA yielded D and trimming. The sample includes about 110,000 clones, 90% of them seen just once. V and J are TRBV2 and TRBJ2-7, with a weak D call TRBD1 (6 bases). Sequencing used peripheral blood. This clonotype originated in a human donor in a cohort sampled during active COVID-19. The CDR3 protein is CASSRQVSYEQYF. CDR3 in DNA: TGTGCCAGTAGTCGACAGGTCTCCTACGAGCAGTACTTC.